This record concerns one TCR beta chain sequence. Sequencing was performed with immunoSEQ multiplex PCR; in TCRdb, only in-frame clones are kept and a portion is missing. The sample lists 90,000 or so clones; roughly 89% were seen once. The V gene lost 0 bases and the J gene lost 7 bases, with 16 bases spanning the gap. This CDR3 spans 15 amino acids. Germline values: CDR1 SGHDN, CDR2 FVKESK. The data originate from a study of blood T cell repertoires in COVID-19. The V gene is TRBV14, the J gene TRBJ2-7, with a tentative D call TRBD1 (5 bases). The receptor's source is a woman in her sixties or seventies with acute or convalescent COVID-19. Sequencing was done on a sample of peripheral blood. The CDR3 sequence: CASSQDLAQGREQYF. The CDR3 DNA reads TGTGCCAGCAGCCAAGATTTAGCTCAGGGAAGAGAGCAGTACTTC.